The 23 T cell receptor beta chains below all came from one sample that was sequenced in a study of blood T cell repertoires in COVID-19. Here immunoSEQ multiplex PCR was the method, and the copy in TCRdb shows in-frame clones only, minus some. The top ten clones hold about 2.1% of a sample with some 71,000 clones, more than 80% of them seen once. Sequenced sample: peripheral blood. The receptors come from a man aged 25-45 years with acute or convalescent COVID-19.

The V gene is TRBV4-2, the J gene TRBJ1-4, with no clear D. The V and J ends lost 0 bases and 8 bases respectively, with 22 bases between them. The V gene's germline CDR1 is LGHNA and CDR2 YNFKEQ. The CDR3 length is 18 residues. The CDR3 here is CASSQDGIRGGRSEKLFF. In DNA, the CDR3 is TGTGCCAGCAGCCAAGATGGAATTCGGGGTGGAAGATCCGAAAAACTGTTTTTT.

The table lists this clone with a count of one. The CDR3 nucleotides read TGTGCCAGCGGGGGGACAGGGGGAATTATTCAGCCCCAGCATTTT. Its translation is CASGGTGGIIQPQHF. This chain uses TRBV2 with TRBJ1-5; TRBD1 agrees at 11 bases. Trimming took 8 bases from V and 6 from J; bases not matched to a gene: 9. The germline V gene encodes CDR1 SNHLY and CDR2 FYNNEI. This CDR3 is 15 amino acids long.

This clone was observed once. The chain has TRBV5-1 and TRBJ2-1; a possible D gene is TRBD1 (6 bases). Trimming cost V 1 base and J 14 bases, with 25 bases left between them. This CDR3 has 16 amino acids. Germline assignment: CDR1 SGHRS and CDR2 YFSETQ. The CDR3 loop reads CASSLSSGAVGTMKFF. In DNA form, the CDR3 reads TGCGCCAGCAGCTTGTCATCTGGGGCGGTGGGGACAATGAAGTTCTTC.

The chain employs TRBV2 and TRBJ1-4, with TRBD1 matching over 7 bases. The CDR3 covers 14 residues. Germline-derived CDR1 and CDR2 are SNHLY and FYNNEI. V gave up 11 bases and J gave up 2 bases; unmatched junction bases: 8. In DNA form, the CDR3 reads TGTGCCGGGAACAGGGGCTTCACTAATGAAAAACTGTTTTTT. Translating it yields CAGNRGFTNEKLFF. Combining the CDR3 with reference TRBV2 and TRBJ1-4 gives the whole variable domain EPEVTQTPSHQVTQMGQEVILRCVPISNHLYFYWYRQILGQKVEFLVSFYNNEISEKSEIFDDQFSVERPDGSNFTLKIRSTKLEDSAMYFCAGNRGFTNEKLFFGSGTQLSVL.

The J gene is TRBJ2-1, the V gene TRBV5-5; tentatively, D is TRBD1 (5 bases). Germline V CDR1 and CDR2: SGHKS, YYEKEE (reference sequence). Trimming pared 0 bases from V and 11 bases from J, leaving 12 bases between. The CDR3 is 13 amino acids. The CDR3 sequence: CASSLDRLTQQFF. CDR3 nucleotide sequence: TGTGCCAGCAGCTTGGACAGGTTAACCCAGCAGTTCTTC.

This clone has a single count. The chain joins TRBV5-1 to TRBJ1-1, with D possibly matching TRBD1 (5 bases). CDR1 and CDR2 from the germline V gene are SGHRS and YFSETQ. CDR3 length: 15 amino acids. The V end lost 2 bases, the J end lost 1 base, and 12 bases lay between the germline ends. The DNA for the CDR3 is TGCGCCAGCAGCTTATTTCAGGGAACGAACACTGAAGCTTTCTTT. The encoded protein is CASSLFQGTNTEAFF.

The rearrangement uses TRBV19 and TRBJ2-5; 11 positions agree with TRBD1. Germline CDR1 and CDR2: LNHDA and SQIVND (reference sequence). The CDR3 consists of 15 residues. After removal of 8 bases from V and 4 bases from J, the junction contained 9 bases not matched to a gene. CDR3 region: CASSREGQGVETQYF. In DNA, the CDR3 is TGTGCCAGTTCCCGGGAGGGACAGGGGGTAGAGACCCAGTACTTC.

This chain connects TRBV15 to TRBJ1-1; no clear D. Trimming shortened V by 0 bases and J by 4 bases, and 9 bases separated the two germline ends. From germline, CDR1 is LNHNV and CDR2 YYDKDF (reference sequence). The CDR3 runs to 14 residues. The CDR3 loop is CATSREGLFTEAFF. DNA of the CDR3: TGTGCCACCAGCAGAGAAGGACTTTTCACTGAAGCTTTCTTT.

This clone came up a few times. The chain combines TRBV7-2 with TRBJ1-5; the D is unclear. Trimming shortened V by 3 bases and J by 0 bases, and 9 bases separated the two germline ends. CDR3 size: 15 residues. Germline-derived CDR1 and CDR2 are SGHTA and FQGNSA. CDR3 nucleotides: TGTGCCAGCAGCTTCTCGGCGGGTAGCAATCAGCCCCAGCATTTT. It translates to CASSFSAGSNQPQHF.

V usage is TRBV11-2 and J usage is TRBJ2-3; D gene uncertain. CDR1 is SGHAT, CDR2 FQNNGV, per germline. This CDR3 spans 17 amino acids. V lost 0 bases, J lost 0 bases, and 13 bases lay in between. The CDR3 DNA is TGTGCCAGCAGCTTAGAGTTTGGCGGCGGTAGCACAGATACGCAGTATTTT. The encoded protein is CASSLEFGGGSTDTQYF.

This clone showed up just once. The chain is built from TRBV9 and TRBJ2-5, with D uncertain. The CDR3 runs to 15 residues. Germline V gene data show CDR1 as SGDLS and CDR2 as YYNGEE. Between the trimmed V and J ends, which lost 0 bases and 9 bases, there was a span of 18 bases. CDR3 in amino acids: CASSVADSSVMAQYF. In nucleotides, the CDR3 is TGTGCCAGCAGCGTAGCTGACTCGTCAGTGATGGCCCAGTACTTC.

CDR3 amino acids: CAWKLTGALNEKLFF. DNA for the CDR3: TGTGCCTGGAAATTAACAGGGGCGTTAAATGAAAAACTGTTTTTT. This chain links TRBV30 with TRBJ1-4, with 7 bases that match TRBD1. The V segment lost 4 bases and the J segment 5 bases; nucleotides outside the gene matches: 10. The CDR3 extends over 15 amino acids. Germline CDR1 reads GTSNPN; CDR2 reads SVGIG (reference sequence).

This clone was seen only once. V and J are TRBV5-5 and TRBJ1-4; a weak D match, TRBD1 (5 bases). The CDR3 has 18 residues. Germline V gene sequence: CDR1 SGHKS, CDR2 YYEKEE (reference sequence). Deletions cut 2 bases from V and 8 bases from J, with 25 bases between. The CDR3 DNA sequence: TGTGCCAGCAGCTTCTCGCAGGGAATTTGGTCCCAGGCGGAAAAACTGTTTTTT. It translates to CASSFSQGIWSQAEKLFF. Filled out from reference TRBV5-5 and TRBJ1-4, the complete variable domain reads DAGVTQSPTHLIKTRGQQVTLRCSPISGHKSVSWYQQVLGQGPQFIFQYYEKEERGRGNFPDRFSARQFPNYSSELNVNALLLGDSALYLCASSFSQGIWSQAEKLFFGSGTQLSVL.

This rearrangement joins TRBV10-2 to TRBJ2-5; maybe TRBD2 (5 bases). The CDR3 sequence is 12 residues long. CDR1 WSHSY and CDR2 SAAADI come from the germline V gene. Deletions cut 2 bases from V and 8 bases from J, with 9 bases between. The chain's CDR3 is CASSETDYTQYF. The CDR3 bases are TGCGCCAGCAGTGAGACCGACTATACCCAGTACTTC.

The CDR3: CSALGGSDTGELFF. DNA of the CDR3: TGCAGCGCGTTAGGGGGAAGTGACACCGGGGAGCTGTTTTTT. The genes are TRBV29-1 and TRBJ2-2, with D possibly being TRBD1 (6 bases). CDR3 length: 14 residues. Germline values: CDR1 SQVTM, CDR2 ANQGSEA. V lost 7 bases to trimming and J lost 3 bases, with 15 bases between them.

In this sample, this clone turned up a few times. The chain has TRBV5-6 and TRBJ2-7; the D gene is possibly TRBD1 (6 bases). CDR1 SGHDT and CDR2 YYEEEE come from the germline V gene. The V end was cut by 5 bases, the J end by 4 bases, with 16 bases between. CDR3 length: 14 amino acids. This chain's CDR3 is CASRIQGGRYEQYF. The DNA for the CDR3 is TGTGCCAGCAGGATCCAAGGGGGAAGATACGAGCAGTACTTC.

Of note for this clone: Relative to the germline gene, one junction end is altered; a read error may explain this. The rearrangement links TRBV3-1 (or the pseudogene TRBV3-2) to TRBJ1-1; D is uncertain. Per germline, CDR1 LGHDT and CDR2 YNNKEL (reference sequence). The CDR3 runs 13 residues. For the CDR3, the DNA is TGTGCCAGCGGCCACACATCTAACACTGAAGCTTTCTTT. The encoded protein is CASGHTSNTEAFF.

This clone was seen only once. The chain joins TRBV5-5 to TRBJ2-2; 9 bases are a match to TRBD1. Germline V gene lookup returns CDR1 SGHKS and CDR2 YYEKEE (reference sequence). V dropped 4 bases and J dropped 3; count of bases not matched to a gene: 4. The CDR3 contains 15 residues. In DNA form, the CDR3 reads TGTGCCAGCAGCACCGGGACAGGGTACACCGGGGAGCTGTTTTTT. This codes for CASSTGTGYTGELFF.

V and J are TRBV6-1 and TRBJ1-2, with 10 bases identical to TRBD1. Germline trimming cut 0 bases from V and 3 bases from J; bases unmatched to any gene: 7. The V gene's germline CDR1 is MNHNS and CDR2 SASEGT. This CDR3 region has 17 residues. The CDR3 protein is CASSEAPGTGDYYGYTF. CDR3 nucleotide sequence: TGTGCCAGCAGTGAAGCGCCCGGGACAGGGGATTACTATGGCTACACCTTC.

The chain carries TRBV2 and TRBJ1-2; TRBD1 aligns across 9 bases. The CDR3 has 14 residues. J was trimmed by 2 bases and V by 8 bases; bases with no gene match: 6. Germline CDR1 SNHLY, CDR2 FYNNEI. The CDR3 DNA reads TGTGCCAGCCTGAGGGGACAGGGCAACTATGGCTACACCTTC. It encodes CASLRGQGNYGYTF.

The J gene is TRBJ2-2, the V gene TRBV15, with TRBD2 matching over 11 bases. V lost 0 bases and J lost 3; bases outside the gene matches: 18. The CDR3 spans 22 residues. Germline CDR1 LNHNV, CDR2 YYDKDF (reference sequence). The CDR3 sequence is CATSRDPPFSGRDKGYTGELFF. The CDR3 DNA follows: TGTGCCACCAGCAGAGATCCCCCTTTTAGCGGGAGGGATAAGGGATACACCGGGGAGCTGTTTTTT.

This chain links TRBV25-1 with TRBJ2-3; perhaps TRBD2 as D (7 bases). Trimming removed 5 bases at V and 1 base at J, with 22 bases between. The germline V gene has CDR1 MGHDK and CDR2 SYGVNS. The length of the CDR3 is 18 residues. The DNA of the CDR3 is TGTGCCAGCAGTCCTCCGCGCGGGGGCTTCAAAGGCACAGATACGCAGTATTTT. Translated, it gives CASSPPRGGFKGTDTQYF.

The chain is built from TRBV5-1 and TRBJ1-1; 8 nucleotides line up with TRBD1. V was pared by 0 bases and J by 3 bases, with 7 bases of the junction left unmatched. Germline-derived CDR1 and CDR2 are SGHRS and YFSETQ. This CDR3 spans 16 amino acids. The CDR3 sequence: CASSLVGPGGDTEAFF. The CDR3 DNA sequence: TGCGCCAGCAGCTTGGTCGGGCCAGGGGGCGACACTGAAGCTTTCTTT.